This section outlines one TCR beta chain sequence together with its context. The antigen remains undetermined. This entry comes from a study of T cell repertoires in cytomegalovirus infection. On the study more broadly: Researchers turned to recently identified HLA-C-restricted CMV epitopes as well as well-studied HLA-B-restricted ones. It was the public TCR beta signatures that indicated both CMV infection and matching HLA type. General study findings and limits: The ex vivo response was dominated by HLA-C-restricted CMV-specific TCR beta clonotypes.

The CDR3 covers 19 residues. Trimming at V came to 0 bases and at J to 0 bases, leaving 14 bases not matched to a gene. The V gene's germline CDR1 is DFQATT and CDR2 SNEGSKA (reference sequence). TCRdb passed the reads through MiXCR, listing each CDR3 protein once. The table lists about 890,000 distinct CDR3 sequences, roughly 30% of them singletons. V and J are TRBV20-1 and TRBJ2-5; 9 bases are a match to TRBD2. The specimen was cultured CD8+ T cells from PBMCs, collected from culture after CMV antigen stimulation. The TCR sequence derives from a human donor in good health (CMV status not recorded). Some clones in this sample may be carry-over from other donors' samples. CDR3 in DNA: TGCAGTGCTAGAGATTCCTTGAGGGGGCTAGCGGGGTACCAAGAGACCCAGTACTTC. As protein: CSARDSLRGLAGYQETQYF.